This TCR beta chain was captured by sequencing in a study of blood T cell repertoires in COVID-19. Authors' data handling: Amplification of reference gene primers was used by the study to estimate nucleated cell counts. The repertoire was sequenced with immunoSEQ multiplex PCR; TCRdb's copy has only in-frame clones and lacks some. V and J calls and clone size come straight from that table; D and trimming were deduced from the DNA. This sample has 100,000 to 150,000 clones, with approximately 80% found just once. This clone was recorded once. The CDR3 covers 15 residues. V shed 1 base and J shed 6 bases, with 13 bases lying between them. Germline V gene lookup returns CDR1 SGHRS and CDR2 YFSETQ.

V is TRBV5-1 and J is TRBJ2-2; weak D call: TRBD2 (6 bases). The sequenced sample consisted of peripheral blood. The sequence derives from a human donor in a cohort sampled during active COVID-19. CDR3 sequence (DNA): TGCGCCAGCAGCTTGTCGGGACTTGTCTCCGGGGAGCTGTTTTTT. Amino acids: CASSLSGLVSGELFF. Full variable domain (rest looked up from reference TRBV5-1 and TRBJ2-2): KAGVTQTPRYLIKTRGQQVTLSCSPISGHRSVSWYQQTPGQGLQFLFEYFSETQRNKGNFPGRFSGRQFSNSRSEMNVSTLELGDSALYLCASSLSGLVSGELFFGEGSRLTVL.